These T cell receptor beta chains were read from a single sample in a study of regulatory T cells in long-lasting Graves disease. MiXCR, applied by TCRdb to the multiplex PCR reads, yields one record per CDR3 protein. The sample records around 230,000 distinct CDR3 sequences, roughly 18% being singletons. The input for sequencing was peripheral blood mononuclear cells (PBMCs), taken at new diagnosis, from a patient treated with antithyroid drugs. The receptors derive from a female donor with Graves disease. Each CDR3 is given with its conserved first and last residue. The D gene is left open where the match is weak. A clone size is listed for some rows: how often the clone was seen (once, few, many), or a class if it is expanded.

>TRBJ1-6|-|many|TRBV20-1
TGCAGTGCTCAAGACAGGAATAATTCACCCCTCCACTTT
CSAQDRNNSPLHF
>TRBJ1-5|-|many|TRBV6-1
TGTGCCAGCAGGGTAGGGTTTAATCAGCCCCAGCATTTT
CASRVGFNQPQHF
>TRBJ2-5|TRBD2|many|TRBV6-5
TGTGCCAGCAGTTACACTAGCGAGGAGACCCAGTACTTC
CASSYTSEETQYF
>TRBJ2-1|TRBD2|many|TRBV2
TGTGCCAGCAGTTCCGGGACTAGCGGGGCCGGAAGCTCCTACAATGAGCAGTTCTTC
CASSSGTSGAGSSYNEQFF
>TRBJ2-2|-|many|TRBV5-1
TGCGCCAGCAGCCCTGCTGGAGGGGCGGCCGGGGAGCTGTTTTTT
CASSPAGGAAGELFF
>TRBJ2-7|TRBD2|many|TRBV20-1
TGCAGTGCTAGCGGGGGACTAGCGGTTCTCGAGCAGTACTTC
CSASGGLAVLEQYF
>TRBJ1-1|-|many|TRBV19
TGTGCCAGTAGTACCCCACAGGGACCGTGGAACACTGAAGCTTTCTTT
CASSTPQGPWNTEAFF
>TRBJ1-1|-|few|TRBV20-1
TGCAGTGCTAGGGTTTCCGAGACAGTAAACACTGAAGCTTTCTTT
CSARVSETVNTEAFF
>TRBJ2-7|-|many|TRBV6-2/TRBV6-3
TGTGCCAGCGGATCCCCCATTTACGAGCAGTACTTC
CASGSPIYEQYF
>TRBJ1-1|-|many|TRBV12-3/TRBV12-4
TGTGCCAGCAGTTGGGGCAGCTCGAACACTGAAGCTTTCTTT
CASSWGSSNTEAFF
>TRBJ2-1|-|few|TRBV12-3/TRBV12-4
TGTGCCAGCACTCCGAGCTCCTACAATGAGCAGTTCTTC
CASTPSSYNEQFF
>TRBJ2-5|-|many|TRBV20-1
TGCAGTGCTAGAATACAGGGCGTGGGGGAGACCCAGTACTTC
CSARIQGVGETQYF
>TRBJ2-2|TRBD2|-|TRBV7-9
TGTGCCAGCAGCTTCCCCAGCGGGATCACCGGGGAGCTGTTTTTT
CASSFPSGITGELFF
>TRBJ2-5|-|many|TRBV6-2/TRBV6-3
TGTGCCAGCAGTTACGTCGGGGGCGACCCTATCGAGACCCAGTACTTC
CASSYVGGDPIETQYF
>TRBJ2-1|-|many|TRBV11-2
TGTGCCAGCAGCTTGAGGGAACGCCACAATGAGCAGTTCTTC
CASSLRERHNEQFF